In its sample, the clone carrying this T cell receptor beta chain was seen once. This specimen belongs to a study of control samples from healthy donors and cancer patients. V lost 10 bases to trimming and J lost 0 bases, with 13 bases between them. Germline V CDR1 and CDR2: SNHLY, FYNNEI. This CDR3 has 13 residues. TCRdb keeps only in-frame clones here, not all; method: immunoSEQ multiplex PCR. Counted here are some 120,000 clones, roughly 94% occurring once; the ten biggest clones make up approximately 4%. The sample was blood. This TCR came from a man between 25 and 39 years old in good health. This rearrangement joins TRBV2 to TRBJ2-7; D assignment may be TRBD1 or TRBD2 (6 bases each). The CDR3 nucleotides read TGTGCCACTCAAGGGGGGAGCTCCTACGAGCAGTACTTC. It yields the protein CATQGGSSYEQYF.